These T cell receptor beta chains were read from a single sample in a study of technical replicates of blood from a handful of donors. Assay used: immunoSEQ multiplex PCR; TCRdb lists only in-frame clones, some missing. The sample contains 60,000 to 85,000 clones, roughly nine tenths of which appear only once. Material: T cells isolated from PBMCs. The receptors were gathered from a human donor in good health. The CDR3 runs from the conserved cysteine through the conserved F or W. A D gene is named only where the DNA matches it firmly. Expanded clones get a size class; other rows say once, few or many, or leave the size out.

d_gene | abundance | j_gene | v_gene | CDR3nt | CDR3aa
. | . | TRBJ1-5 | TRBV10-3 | TGTGCCATCAGCGATACTACGGCTAATCAGCCCCAGCATTTT | CAISDTTANQPQHF
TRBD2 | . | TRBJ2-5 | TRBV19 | TGTGCCAGTAGTATAATTAGCGGGAGAAGAGAGACCCAGTACTTC | CASSIISGRRETQYF
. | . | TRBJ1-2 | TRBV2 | TGTGCCAGCAGTGGGTCTCCCAGTGGCTACACCTTC | CASSGSPSGYTF
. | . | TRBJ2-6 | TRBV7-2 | TGTGCCAGCAGCTTAGTGTTCGCTGGGGCCAACGTCCTGACTTTC | CASSLVFAGANVLTF
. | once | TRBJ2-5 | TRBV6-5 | TGTGCCAGCAGTTACATGGGGCTCAACCAAGAGACCCAGTACTTC | CASSYMGLNQETQYF
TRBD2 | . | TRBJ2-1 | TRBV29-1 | TGCAGTAATAATTTAGTCTCTAGCGGGAGCTACAATGAGCAGTTCTTC | CSNNLVSSGSYNEQFF
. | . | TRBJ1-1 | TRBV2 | TGTGCCAGCAGTGTTGGCAGGTCCCCGAACACTGAAGCTTTCTTT | CASSVGRSPNTEAFF
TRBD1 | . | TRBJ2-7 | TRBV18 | TGTGCCAGCGGGACAGGCAGGGGCGAGCAGTACTTC | CASGTGRGEQYF
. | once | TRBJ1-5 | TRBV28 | TGTGCCAGCAGTTTAGCAGGGGCCTTCAATCAGCCCCAGCATTTT | CASSLAGAFNQPQHF
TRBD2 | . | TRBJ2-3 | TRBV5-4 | TGTGCCAGCAGCTTGGGGACTAGCGGGGGCGGGTCAGATACGCAGTATTTT | CASSLGTSGGGSDTQYF
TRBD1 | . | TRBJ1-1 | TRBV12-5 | TGTGCTAGTGGTTTGGTATATTACCGGGACAGGTCATTTATGAACACTGAAGCTTTCTTT | CASGLVYYRDRSFMNTEAFF
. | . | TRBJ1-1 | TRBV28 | TGTGCCAGCAGTTTATCACCGGTTATGAACACTGAAGCTTTCTTT | CASSLSPVMNTEAFF
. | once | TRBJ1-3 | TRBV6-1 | TGTGCCAGCAGGCCAGGGCACTCTGGAAACACCATATATTTT | CASRPGHSGNTIYF
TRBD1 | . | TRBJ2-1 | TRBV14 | TGTGCCAGCAGCCGCCCTATCGTCGACAGGGGGTCAAATGAGCAGTTCTTC | CASSRPIVDRGSNEQFF
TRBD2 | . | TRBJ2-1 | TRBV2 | TGTGCCGGCGTATCCGGGACTAGCGGTTCCAATGAGCAGTTCTTC | CAGVSGTSGSNEQFF
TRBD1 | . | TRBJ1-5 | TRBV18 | TGTGCCAGCTCCCCCGGGACAGGGGGGGATCAGCCCCAGCATTTT | CASSPGTGGDQPQHF
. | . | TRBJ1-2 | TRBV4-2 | TGTGCCAGCAGCCAAGAAGTGACAGCGAACTATGGCTACACCTTC | CASSQEVTANYGYTF
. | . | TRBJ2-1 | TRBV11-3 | TGTGCCAGCAGCTTAGGACAGGTCGTTGAGAATGAGCAGTTCTTC | CASSLGQVVENEQFF
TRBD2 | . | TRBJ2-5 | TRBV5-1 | TGCGCCAGCAGCTACGGACTAGCGGGAGATGACCTCCAGAAGACCCAGTACTTC | CASSYGLAGDDLQKTQYF
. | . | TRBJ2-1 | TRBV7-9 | TGTGCCAGCAGCTTAGAGGTCCTAGTGGGTGAGCAGTTCTTC | CASSLEVLVGEQFF
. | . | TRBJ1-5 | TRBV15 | TGTGCCACCAGCAGAGATCGGGGGACTAGCAATCAGCCCCAGCATTTT | CATSRDRGTSNQPQHF
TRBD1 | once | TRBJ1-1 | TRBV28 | TGTGCCAGCAGGTATCCGGGACAGGGGATAAACACTGAAGCTTTCTTT | CASRYPGQGINTEAFF
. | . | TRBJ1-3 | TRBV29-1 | TGCAGCGTTACGATGAGCTCTGGAAACACCATATATTTT | CSVTMSSGNTIYF
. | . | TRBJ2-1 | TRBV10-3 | TGTGCCATCAGTGAATCAGCGAGAGCCTACAATGAGCAGTTCTTC | CAISESARAYNEQFF
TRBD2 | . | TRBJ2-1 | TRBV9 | TGTGCCAGCAGCGTCAGACTAGCGGGAGGTGAGGATGAGCAGTTCTTC | CASSVRLAGGEDEQFF
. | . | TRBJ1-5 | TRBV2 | TGTGCCAGCAGTGAGGGGCAGACCAGCAATCAGCCCCAGCATTTT | CASSEGQTSNQPQHF
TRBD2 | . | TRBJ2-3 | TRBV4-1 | TGCGCCAGCAGCCAAGATCTGTGGGCTAGCGGGAGCGCAGATACGCAGTATTTT | CASSQDLWASGSADTQYF
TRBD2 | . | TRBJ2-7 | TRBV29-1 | TGCAGCGTTGAAGATCGGGGGCTAACGGCGGGAGGGCCATTAGCCCCCTACGAGCAGTACTTC | CSVEDRGLTAGGPLAPYEQYF
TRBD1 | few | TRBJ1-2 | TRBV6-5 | TGTGCCAGCAGTACCCGACAGGGGGGCTACACCTTC | CASSTRQGGYTF
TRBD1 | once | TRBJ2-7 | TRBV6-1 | TGTGCCAGCAAACAGGGGAAATCCTACGAGCAGTACTTC | CASKQGKSYEQYF
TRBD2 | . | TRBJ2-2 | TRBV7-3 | TGTGCCAGCAGCTTAACTGCGGGAGTCGGGGAGCTGTTTTTT | CASSLTAGVGELFF
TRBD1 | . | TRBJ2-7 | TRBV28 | TGTGCCAGCAAAGGTCAGGACAGGGCCTTCTACGAGCAGTACTTC | CASKGQDRAFYEQYF
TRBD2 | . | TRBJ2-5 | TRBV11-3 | TGTGCCAGCAGCCGATCCCACGGCCAGCGGGAGGGCCTAGAGACCCAGTACTTC | CASSRSHGQREGLETQYF
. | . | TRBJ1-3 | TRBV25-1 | TGTGCCAGCAGTGAACCCTACGCCAAAGCCTCTGGAAACACCATATATTTT | CASSEPYAKASGNTIYF
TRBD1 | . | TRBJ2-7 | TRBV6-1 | TGTGCCAGCGCTAGGACAGGGAACCTCTACGAGCAGTACTTC | CASARTGNLYEQYF
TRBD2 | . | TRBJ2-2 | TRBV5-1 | TGCGCCAGCAGCCTGACTAGCGGGTACGGGGAGCTGTTTTTT | CASSLTSGYGELFF